This T cell receptor (beta chain) was profiled in a study of blood T cells in healthy people across ages. Regarding the study as a whole: From one million sequenced T cells, diversity estimates were lower bounds. Whereas aged donors had fewer naive CD4+ cells, long-lived donors had more of them and higher diversity.

There are many counts of this clonotype. The antigen remains undetermined. Healthy Russian Caucasian donors spanned ages roughly 6 to 100 years. Each donor gave approximately 9.5 milliliters of peripheral blood. Alongside a J-beta primer mix, a sample-barcoded 5' primer served in a second PCR lasting about 7 to 11 cycles. TCRdb reprocessed the 5' RACE reads with MiXCR, giving one entry per CDR3 protein. This table holds hundreds of thousands of distinct CDR3 sequences, less than 45% found once. Trimming took 3 bases from V and 3 from J, leaving 6 bases between them. The CDR3 runs 11 residues. In germline, CDR1 is SQVTM, CDR2 ANQGSEA.

The chain joins TRBV29-1 to TRBJ2-7; the D gene is possibly TRBD1 (5 bases). This TCR was recovered from a man at least 80 years old in good health. Specimen: blood. The CDR3 nucleotides are TGCAGCGTTGAGACAGTCTACGAGCAGTACTTC. Its translation is CSVETVYEQYF.